This TCR beta chain was recorded in a study of T cell responses to AZD1222 COVID-19 vaccine. Study-wide context: Whether given at about 4 or about 12 weeks, second doses were pooled. General study points: It was only after the peak T cell response that any repertoires were sampled.

Regarding this clone: The antigen is not known.

Only in-frame clones appear in the TCRdb table, and some are missing; sequencing was by immunoSEQ multiplex PCR. The top ten hold around 16% of the sample, which has approximately 140,000 clones, about nine tenths seen once. Trimming pared 0 bases from V and 3 bases from J, leaving 6 bases between. The CDR3 has 14 residues. Germline loops: CDR1 SGHAT, CDR2 FQNNGV. The receptor was derived from an adult in good health. The material was peripheral blood, obtained on day 0 of AZD1222 vaccination. This sequence joins TRBV11-2 and TRBJ1-3; no definite D call. CDR3 sequence reads: CASSLDRSGNTIYF. CDR3 nucleotides: TGTGCCAGCAGCTTAGATCGGAGTGGAAACACCATATATTTT. Using reference TRBV11-2 and TRBJ1-3 for the parts outside the CDR3, the full variable domain is EAGVAQSPRYKIIEKRQSVAFWCNPISGHATLYWYQQILGQGPKLLIQFQNNGVVDDSQLPKDRFSAERLKGVDSTLKIQPAKLEDSAVYLCASSLDRSGNTIYFGEGSWLTVV.